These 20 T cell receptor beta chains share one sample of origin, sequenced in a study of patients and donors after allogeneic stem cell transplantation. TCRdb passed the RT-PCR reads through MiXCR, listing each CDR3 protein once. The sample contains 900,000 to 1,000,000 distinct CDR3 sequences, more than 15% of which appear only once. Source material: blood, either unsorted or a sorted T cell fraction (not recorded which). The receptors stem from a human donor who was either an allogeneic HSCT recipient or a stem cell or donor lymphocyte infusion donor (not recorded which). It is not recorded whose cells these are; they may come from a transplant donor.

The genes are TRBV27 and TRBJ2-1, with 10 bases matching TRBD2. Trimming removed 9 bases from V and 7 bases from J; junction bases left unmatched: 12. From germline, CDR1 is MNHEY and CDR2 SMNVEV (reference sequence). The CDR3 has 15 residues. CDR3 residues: CASTFLAGETNEQFF. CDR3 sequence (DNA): TGTGCCAGTACTTTCCTAGCGGGAGAAACTAATGAGCAGTTCTTC.

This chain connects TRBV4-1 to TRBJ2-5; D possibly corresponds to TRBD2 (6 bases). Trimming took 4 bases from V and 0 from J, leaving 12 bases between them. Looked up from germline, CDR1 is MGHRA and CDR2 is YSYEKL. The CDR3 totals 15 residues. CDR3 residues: CASSLFGDYQETQYF. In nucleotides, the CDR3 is TGCGCCAGCAGCCTATTTGGGGACTACCAAGAGACCCAGTACTTC.

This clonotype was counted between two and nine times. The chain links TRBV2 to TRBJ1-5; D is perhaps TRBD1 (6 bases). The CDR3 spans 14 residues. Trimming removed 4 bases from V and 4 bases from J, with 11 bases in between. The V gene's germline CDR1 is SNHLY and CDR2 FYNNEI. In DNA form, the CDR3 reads TGTGCCAGCAGTGTACGGCAGGGGAATCAGCCCCAGCATTTT. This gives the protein CASSVRQGNQPQHF.

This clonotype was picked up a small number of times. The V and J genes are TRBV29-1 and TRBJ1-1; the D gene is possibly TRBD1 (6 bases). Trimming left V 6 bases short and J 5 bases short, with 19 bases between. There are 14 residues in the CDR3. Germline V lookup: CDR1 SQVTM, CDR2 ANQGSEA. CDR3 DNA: TGCAGCGTCCCCAGAGGGACAAAGGTTACTGAAGCTTTCTTT. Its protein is CSVPRGTKVTEAFF. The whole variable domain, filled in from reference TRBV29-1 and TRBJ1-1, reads SAVISQKPSRDICQRGTSLTIQCQVDSQVTMMFWYRQQPGQSLTLIATANQGSEATYESGFVIDKFPISRPNLTFSTLTVSNMSPEDSSIYLCSVPRGTKVTEAFFGQGTRLTVV.

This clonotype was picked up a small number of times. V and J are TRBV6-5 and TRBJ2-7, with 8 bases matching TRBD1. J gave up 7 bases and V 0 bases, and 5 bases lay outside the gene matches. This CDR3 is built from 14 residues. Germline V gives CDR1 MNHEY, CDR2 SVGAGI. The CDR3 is CASSYSGQVGEQYF. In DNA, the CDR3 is TGTGCCAGCAGTTACTCGGGACAGGTGGGTGAGCAGTACTTC.

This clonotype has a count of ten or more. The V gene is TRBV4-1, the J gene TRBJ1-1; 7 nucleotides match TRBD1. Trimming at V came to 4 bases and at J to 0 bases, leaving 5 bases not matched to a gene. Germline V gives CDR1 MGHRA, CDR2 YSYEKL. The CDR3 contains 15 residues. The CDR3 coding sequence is TGCGCCAGCAGCCGAACGACAGGGCTGAACACTGAAGCTTTCTTT. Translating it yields CASSRTTGLNTEAFF.

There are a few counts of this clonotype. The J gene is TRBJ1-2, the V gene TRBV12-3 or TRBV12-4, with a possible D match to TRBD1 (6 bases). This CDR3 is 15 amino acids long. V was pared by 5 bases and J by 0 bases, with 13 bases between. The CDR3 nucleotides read TGTGCCAGCAGTGGACAGAGCCAAACTAACTATGGCTACACCTTC. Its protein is CASSGQSQTNYGYTF.

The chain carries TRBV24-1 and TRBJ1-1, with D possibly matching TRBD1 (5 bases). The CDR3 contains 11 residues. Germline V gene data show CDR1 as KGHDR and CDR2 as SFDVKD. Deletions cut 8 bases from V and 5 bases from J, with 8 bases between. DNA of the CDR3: TGTGCCACCATGTGGGGGACTGAAGCTTTCTTT. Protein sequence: CATMWGTEAFF.

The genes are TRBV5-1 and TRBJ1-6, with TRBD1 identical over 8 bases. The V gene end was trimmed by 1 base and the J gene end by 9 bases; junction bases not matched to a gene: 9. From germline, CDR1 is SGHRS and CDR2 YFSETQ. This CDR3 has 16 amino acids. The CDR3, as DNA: TGCGCCAGCAGCTTGCCGGCTGGACAGGGAACTTCACCCCTCCACTTT. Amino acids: CASSLPAGQGTSPLHF.

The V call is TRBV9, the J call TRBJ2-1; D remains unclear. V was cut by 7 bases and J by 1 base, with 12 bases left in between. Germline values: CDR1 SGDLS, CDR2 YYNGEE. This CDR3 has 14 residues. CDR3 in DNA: TGTGCCAGCGCAGGTAGATCATCCTACAATGAGCAGTTCTTC. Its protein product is CASAGRSSYNEQFF. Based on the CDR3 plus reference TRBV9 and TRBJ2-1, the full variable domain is DSGVTQTPKHLITATGQRVTLRCSPRSGDLSVYWYQQSLDQGLQFLIQYYNGEERAKGNILERFSAQQFPDLHSELNLSSLELGDSALYFCASAGRSSYNEQFFGPGTRLTVL.

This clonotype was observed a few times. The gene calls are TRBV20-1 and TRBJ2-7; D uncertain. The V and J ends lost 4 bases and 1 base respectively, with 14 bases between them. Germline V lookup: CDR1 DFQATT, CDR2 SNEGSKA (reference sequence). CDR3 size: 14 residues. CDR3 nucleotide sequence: TGCAGTGCTATAGATGGCCGTCCGTCCTACGAGCAGTACTTC. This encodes CSAIDGRPSYEQYF.

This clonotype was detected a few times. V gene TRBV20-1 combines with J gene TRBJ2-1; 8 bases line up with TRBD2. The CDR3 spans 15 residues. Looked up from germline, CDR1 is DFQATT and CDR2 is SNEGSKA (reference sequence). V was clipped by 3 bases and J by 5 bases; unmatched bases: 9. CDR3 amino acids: CSASFPRGADNEQFF. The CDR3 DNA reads TGCAGTGCTAGTTTCCCGCGGGGGGCGGACAATGAGCAGTTCTTC.

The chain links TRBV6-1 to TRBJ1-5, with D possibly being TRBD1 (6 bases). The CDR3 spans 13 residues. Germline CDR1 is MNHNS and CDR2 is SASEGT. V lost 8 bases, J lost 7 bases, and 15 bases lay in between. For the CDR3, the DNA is TGTGCCAGCGGGACACATGTTAACCAGCCCCAGCATTTT. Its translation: CASGTHVNQPQHF.

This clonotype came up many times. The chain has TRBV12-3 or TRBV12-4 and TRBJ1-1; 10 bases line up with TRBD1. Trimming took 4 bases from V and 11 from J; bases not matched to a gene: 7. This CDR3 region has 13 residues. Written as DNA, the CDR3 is TGTGCCAGCAGTTCGACAGGGGGCCAGAGGGCTTTCTTT. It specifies CASSSTGGQRAFF.

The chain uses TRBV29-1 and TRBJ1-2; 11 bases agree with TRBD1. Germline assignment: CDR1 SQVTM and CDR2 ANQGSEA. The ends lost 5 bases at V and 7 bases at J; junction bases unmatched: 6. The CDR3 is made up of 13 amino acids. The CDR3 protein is CSVTGQGGSGYTF. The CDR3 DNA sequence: TGCAGCGTTACGGGACAGGGGGGATCTGGCTACACCTTC.

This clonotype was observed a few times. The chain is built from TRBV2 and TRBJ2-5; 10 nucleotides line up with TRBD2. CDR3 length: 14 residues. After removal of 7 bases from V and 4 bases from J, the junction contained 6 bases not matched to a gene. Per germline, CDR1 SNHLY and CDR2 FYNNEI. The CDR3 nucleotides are TGTGCCAGCACGGAGCGGGGGGGCCCAGAGACCCAGTACTTC. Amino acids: CASTERGGPETQYF. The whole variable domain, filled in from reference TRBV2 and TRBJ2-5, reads EPEVTQTPSHQVTQMGQEVILRCVPISNHLYFYWYRQILGQKVEFLVSFYNNEISEKSEIFDDQFSVERPDGSNFTLKIRSTKLEDSAMYFCASTERGGPETQYFGPGTRLLVL.

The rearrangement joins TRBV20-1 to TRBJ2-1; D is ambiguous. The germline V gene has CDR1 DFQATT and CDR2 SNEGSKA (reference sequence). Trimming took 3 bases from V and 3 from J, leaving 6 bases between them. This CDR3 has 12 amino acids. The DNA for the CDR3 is TGCAGTGCTAGGGGTATCTACAATGAGCAGTTCTTC. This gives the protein CSARGIYNEQFF.

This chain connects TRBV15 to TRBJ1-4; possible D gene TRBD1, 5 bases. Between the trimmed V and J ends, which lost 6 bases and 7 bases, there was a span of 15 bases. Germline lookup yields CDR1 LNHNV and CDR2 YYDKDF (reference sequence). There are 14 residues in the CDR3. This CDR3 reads CATSNPGLGEKLFF. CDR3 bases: TGTGCCACCAGTAACCCGGGACTGGGTGAAAAACTGTTTTTT.

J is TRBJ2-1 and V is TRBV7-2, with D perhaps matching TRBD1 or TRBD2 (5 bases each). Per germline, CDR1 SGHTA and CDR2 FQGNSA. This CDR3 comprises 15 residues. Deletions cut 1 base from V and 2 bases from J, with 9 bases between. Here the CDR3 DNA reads TGTGCCAGCAGCTTAGTCCCGGGGCCCTACAATGAGCAGTTCTTC. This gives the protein CASSLVPGPYNEQFF.

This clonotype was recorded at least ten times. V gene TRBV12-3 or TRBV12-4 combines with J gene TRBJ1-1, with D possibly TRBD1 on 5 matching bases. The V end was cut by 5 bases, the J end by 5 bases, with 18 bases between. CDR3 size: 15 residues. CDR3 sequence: CASSATPGGVTEAFF. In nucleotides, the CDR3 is TGTGCCAGCAGTGCAACACCCGGGGGGGTGACTGAAGCTTTCTTT.